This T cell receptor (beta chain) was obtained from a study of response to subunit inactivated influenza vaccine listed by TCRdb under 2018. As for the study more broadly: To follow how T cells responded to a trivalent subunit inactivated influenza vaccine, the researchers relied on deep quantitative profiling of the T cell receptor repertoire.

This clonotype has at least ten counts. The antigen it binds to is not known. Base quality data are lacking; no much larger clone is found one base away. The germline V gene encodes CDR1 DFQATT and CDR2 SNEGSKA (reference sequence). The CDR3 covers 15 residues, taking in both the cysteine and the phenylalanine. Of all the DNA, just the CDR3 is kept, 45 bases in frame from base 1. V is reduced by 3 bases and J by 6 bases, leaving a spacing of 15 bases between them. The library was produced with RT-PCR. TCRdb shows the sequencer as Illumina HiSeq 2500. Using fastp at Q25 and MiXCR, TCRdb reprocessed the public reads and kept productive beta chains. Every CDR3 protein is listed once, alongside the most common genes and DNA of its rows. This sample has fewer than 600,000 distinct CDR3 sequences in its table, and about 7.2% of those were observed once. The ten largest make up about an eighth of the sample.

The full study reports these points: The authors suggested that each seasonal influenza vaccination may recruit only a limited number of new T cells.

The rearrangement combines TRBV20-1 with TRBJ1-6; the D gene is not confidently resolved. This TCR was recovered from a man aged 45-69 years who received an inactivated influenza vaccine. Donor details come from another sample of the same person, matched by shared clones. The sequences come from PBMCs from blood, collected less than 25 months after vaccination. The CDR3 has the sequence CSASPSGFLNSPLHF. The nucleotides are TGCAGTGCTAGCCCTTCCGGGTTCCTTAATTCACCCCTCCACTTT.